This T cell receptor (beta chain) was recovered during a study of cytomegalovirus exposure and HLA in healthy donors. The CDR3 has 16 residues. The trim removed 3 bases at V and 1 base at J, leaving 3 bases unmatched. Per the germline V gene, CDR1 is MGHRA and CDR2 is YSYEKL. Both 60 Vbeta primers and 13 Jbeta primers went into the PCR. Using immunoSEQ multiplex PCR, the repertoire was profiled, and TCRdb retains in-frame clones only, with some absent. The sample carries some 150,000 clones, less than 80% recorded once. This clone showed up just a few times. The rearrangement joins TRBV4-1 to TRBJ2-1; 10 nucleotides agree with TRBD2. The sequencing sample was made of PBMCs. This sequence originates from a man aged 35-49 years in good health and CMV-seronegative. Here the CDR3 reads CASSQTTSGSYNEQFF. CDR3 nucleotides: TGCGCCAGCAGCCAGACGACTAGCGGGTCCTACAATGAGCAGTTCTTC.